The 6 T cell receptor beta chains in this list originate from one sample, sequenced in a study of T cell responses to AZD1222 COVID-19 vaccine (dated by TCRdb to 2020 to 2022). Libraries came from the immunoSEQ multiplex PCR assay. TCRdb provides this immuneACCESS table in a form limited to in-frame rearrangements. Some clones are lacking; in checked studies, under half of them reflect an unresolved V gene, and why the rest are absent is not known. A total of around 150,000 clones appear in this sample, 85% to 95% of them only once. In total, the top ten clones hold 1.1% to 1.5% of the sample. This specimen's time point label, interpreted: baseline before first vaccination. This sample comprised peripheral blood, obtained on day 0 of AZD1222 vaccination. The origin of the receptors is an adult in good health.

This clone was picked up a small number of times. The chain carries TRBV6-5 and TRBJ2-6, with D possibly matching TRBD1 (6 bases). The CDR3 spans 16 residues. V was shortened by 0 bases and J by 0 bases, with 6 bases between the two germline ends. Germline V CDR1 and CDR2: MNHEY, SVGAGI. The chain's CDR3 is CASSYSGGSGANVLTF. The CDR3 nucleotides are TGTGCCAGCAGTTACTCAGGGGGCTCTGGGGCCAACGTCCTGACTTTC.

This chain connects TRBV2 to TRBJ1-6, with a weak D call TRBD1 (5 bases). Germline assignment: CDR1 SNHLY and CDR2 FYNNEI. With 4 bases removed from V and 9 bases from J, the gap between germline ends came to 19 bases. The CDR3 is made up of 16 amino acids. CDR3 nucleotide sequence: TGTGCCAGCAGTGTGGAGGGGACGCCGCGAAGTTCACCCCTCCACTTT. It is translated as CASSVEGTPRSSPLHF.

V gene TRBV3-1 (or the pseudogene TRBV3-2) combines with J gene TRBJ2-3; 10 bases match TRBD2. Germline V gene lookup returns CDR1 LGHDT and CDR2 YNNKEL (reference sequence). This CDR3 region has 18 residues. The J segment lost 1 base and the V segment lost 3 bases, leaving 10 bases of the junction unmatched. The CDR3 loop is CASSQGLLAGVGTDTQYF. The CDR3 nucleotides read TGTGCCAGCAGCCAGGGCCTCCTAGCGGGAGTGGGCACAGATACGCAGTATTTT.

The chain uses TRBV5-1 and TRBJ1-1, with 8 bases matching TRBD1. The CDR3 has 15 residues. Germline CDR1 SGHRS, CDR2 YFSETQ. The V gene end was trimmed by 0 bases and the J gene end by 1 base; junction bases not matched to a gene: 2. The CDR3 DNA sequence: TGCGCCAGCAGCTTGGCTGGACAGGGGAACACTGAAGCTTTCTTT. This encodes CASSLAGQGNTEAFF. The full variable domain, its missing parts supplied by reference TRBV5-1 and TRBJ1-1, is KAGVTQTPRYLIKTRGQQVTLSCSPISGHRSVSWYQQTPGQGLQFLFEYFSETQRNKGNFPGRFSGRQFSNSRSEMNVSTLELGDSALYLCASSLAGQGNTEAFFGQGTRLTVV.

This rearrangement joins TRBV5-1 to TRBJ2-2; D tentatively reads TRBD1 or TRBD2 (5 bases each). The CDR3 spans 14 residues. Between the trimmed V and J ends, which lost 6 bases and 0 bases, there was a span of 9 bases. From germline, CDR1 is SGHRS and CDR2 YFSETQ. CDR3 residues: CASTGTTNTGELFF. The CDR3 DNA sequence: TGCGCCAGCACCGGGACCACGAACACCGGGGAGCTGTTTTTT.

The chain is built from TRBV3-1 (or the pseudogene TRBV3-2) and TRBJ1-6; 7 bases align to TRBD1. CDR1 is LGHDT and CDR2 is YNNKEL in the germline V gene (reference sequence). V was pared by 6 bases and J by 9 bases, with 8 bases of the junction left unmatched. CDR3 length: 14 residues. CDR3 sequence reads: CASSQTGRGSPLHF. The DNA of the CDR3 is TGTGCCAGCAGTCAGACAGGGAGAGGTTCACCCCTCCACTTT.